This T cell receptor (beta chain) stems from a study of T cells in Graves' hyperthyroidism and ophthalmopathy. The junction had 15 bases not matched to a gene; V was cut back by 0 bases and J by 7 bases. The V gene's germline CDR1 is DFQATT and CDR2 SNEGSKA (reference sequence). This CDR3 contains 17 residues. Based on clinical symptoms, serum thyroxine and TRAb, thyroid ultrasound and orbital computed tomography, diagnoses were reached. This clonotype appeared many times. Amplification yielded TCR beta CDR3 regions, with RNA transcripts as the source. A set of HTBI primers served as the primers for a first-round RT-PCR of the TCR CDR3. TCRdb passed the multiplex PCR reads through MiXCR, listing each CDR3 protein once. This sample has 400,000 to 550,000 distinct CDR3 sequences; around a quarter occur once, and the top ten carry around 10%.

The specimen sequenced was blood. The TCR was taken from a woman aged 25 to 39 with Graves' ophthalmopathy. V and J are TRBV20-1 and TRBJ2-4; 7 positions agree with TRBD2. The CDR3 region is CSARDRIGGSLMNIQYF. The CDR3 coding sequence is TGCAGTGCTAGAGATCGAATCGGGGGGTCATTAATGAACATTCAGTACTTC.